Presented here are 2 T cell receptor beta chains from one specimen sequenced in a study of T-cell memory formation after mild COVID-19. MiXCR, applied by TCRdb to the 5' RACE reads, yields one record per CDR3 protein. Of some 210,000 distinct CDR3 sequences in the sample, over 9.5% were seen once. The material sequenced was PBMCs or a T cell subset sorted from them (not recorded which). The receptors derive from a man younger than 35 who had mild COVID-19 (a few samples of this study predate the infection). Cell type and time point are not known.

The gene calls are TRBV9 and TRBJ2-7; D may be TRBD1 (5 bases). Germline V gives CDR1 SGDLS, CDR2 YYNGEE. CDR3 length equals 13 residues. V lost 0 bases to trimming and J lost 4 bases, with 8 bases between them. The CDR3 coding sequence is TGTGCCAGCAGCGTAGGGGGCCGGTACGAGCAGTACTTC. Translating gives CASSVGGRYEQYF.

The chain recombines TRBV5-1 with TRBJ1-1; D not resolved. V shed 2 bases and J shed 3 bases, with 20 bases lying between them. CDR1 is SGHRS and CDR2 is YFSETQ in the germline V gene. This CDR3 has 17 amino acids. The chain's CDR3 is CASSFGPGYVPDTEAFF. DNA for the CDR3: TGCGCCAGCAGCTTTGGCCCGGGCTACGTCCCCGACACTGAAGCTTTCTTT.